What follows are 27 T cell receptor beta chains derived from one specimen sequenced in a study of cytotoxic CD8 clonotypes in ibrutinib-treated CLL (dated by TCRdb to 2020 to 2023). Reading the label with the study, this specimen's time point is: progressive disease on ibrutinib. The protocol used for the library was the immunoSEQ multiplex PCR assay. Entries here come from immuneACCESS through TCRdb and include only in-frame sequences with V and J called. Some clones fail to appear in such tables; in the studies checked, an unresolved V gene covers under half of the shortfall, and the cause of the remainder is unknown. The sample profile shows 42,000 or so clones; approximately 67% of them were found once. The ten top clones hold roughly 7% of the sample. Sequenced here: PBMCs, sampled at disease progression, from a patient treated with ibrutinib. Source of these receptors: a human donor with chronic lymphocytic leukemia.

This chain joins TRBV27 and TRBJ1-3; 7 nucleotides match TRBD1. The J segment lost 0 bases and the V segment lost 5 bases, leaving 4 bases of the junction unmatched. Looked up from germline, CDR1 is MNHEY and CDR2 is SMNVEV (reference sequence). The CDR3 loop spans 15 amino acids. CDR3 in amino acids: CASSPRTGSGNTIYF. CDR3 DNA sequence: TGTGCCAGCAGTCCTCGGACAGGCTCTGGAAACACCATATATTTT.

The V gene is TRBV7-2, the J gene TRBJ2-7; the D gene could be TRBD1 or TRBD2 (6 bases each). This CDR3 is built from 13 residues. With 8 bases removed from V and 4 bases from J, the gap between germline ends came to 15 bases. Germline CDR1 reads SGHTA; CDR2 reads FQGNSA. CDR3 coding DNA: TGTGCCAGCTCCTGGACAGCGGGTTACGAGCAGTACTTC. Its protein is CASSWTAGYEQYF.

The V gene is TRBV6-5, the J gene TRBJ1-1, with a weak D call TRBD1 (6 bases). Germline V gene sequence: CDR1 MNHEY, CDR2 SVGAGI. CDR3 length equals 13 residues. V shed 4 bases and J shed 10 bases, with 16 bases lying between them. CDR3 bases: TGTGCCAGCAGTTTATACAACAGGGAGCGAGCTTTCTTT. It codes for CASSLYNRERAFF.

This chain connects TRBV4-3 to TRBJ2-5; weak D call: TRBD2 (5 bases). This CDR3 comprises 15 residues. The V end lost 1 base, the J end lost 5 bases, and 14 bases lay between the germline ends. Germline V gene lookup returns CDR1 LGHNA and CDR2 YSLEER. The CDR3 sequence: CASSQGFSREETQYF. The CDR3 nucleotides read TGCGCCAGCAGCCAAGGATTCTCGAGGGAGGAGACCCAGTACTTC.

V is TRBV4-2 and J is TRBJ1-1; D is undetermined. This CDR3 is 12 amino acids long. Germline V CDR1 and CDR2: LGHNA, YNFKEQ. V was trimmed by 5 bases and J by 3 bases, leaving 7 bases between them. The CDR3 region has the DNA TGTGCCAGCAGCTGGACGGACACTGAAGCTTTCTTT. The encoded protein is CASSWTDTEAFF.

A few counts support this clone. The rearrangement joins TRBV7-8 to TRBJ2-3; D not resolved. The CDR3 is made up of 15 amino acids. Trimming shortened V by 2 bases and J by 4 bases, and 13 bases separated the two germline ends. Germline assignment: CDR1 SGHVS and CDR2 FQNEAQ. The CDR3 DNA sequence: TGTGCCAGCAGCTTATTTGCACTACCCCCAGATACGCAGTATTTT. Encoded protein: CASSLFALPPDTQYF.

The chain couples TRBV2 to TRBJ1-1; D unresolved. This CDR3 has 12 residues. V lost 6 bases and J 1 base, leaving 6 bases between the germline ends. The germline CDR1 and CDR2 sequences are SNHLY and FYNNEI. CDR3 loop: CASRGANTEAFF. The CDR3, as DNA: TGTGCCAGCAGAGGAGCGAACACTGAAGCTTTCTTT.

The V and J genes are TRBV4-3 and TRBJ2-2; D not certain. CDR3 length: 14 residues. Trimming took 8 bases from V and 0 from J, leaving 10 bases between them. Germline loops: CDR1 LGHNA, CDR2 YSLEER. The DNA of the CDR3 is TGCGCCAGCTCCCGGACCCCGAACACCGGGGAGCTGTTTTTT. Its translation is CASSRTPNTGELFF.

The gene calls are TRBV5-1 and TRBJ1-2; D not resolved. Germline assignment: CDR1 SGHRS and CDR2 YFSETQ. The CDR3 is 15 amino acids. Trimming removed 0 bases from V and 1 base from J, with 10 bases in between. The DNA for the CDR3 is TGCGCCAGCAGCTTGGCCCTAGGGCATAACTATGGCTACACCTTC. Encoded protein: CASSLALGHNYGYTF.

The V gene is TRBV2, the J gene TRBJ2-1, with D maybe TRBD1 (6 bases). From germline, CDR1 is SNHLY and CDR2 FYNNEI. This CDR3 is built from 16 residues. V was clipped by 6 bases and J by 8 bases, with 23 bases between them. The CDR3 region is CASRRRWDTHPDEQFF. The CDR3 DNA follows: TGTGCCAGCAGGCGGAGATGGGACACTCATCCGGATGAGCAGTTCTTC.

Of note for this clone: Other DNA sequences of this sample code for an identical CDR3. The V and J genes are TRBV4-1 and TRBJ1-4; TRBD1 is a possible D gene (5 bases). The CDR3 is made up of 14 amino acids. V lost 1 base and J lost 8, with 11 bases in between. Germline V CDR1 and CDR2: MGHRA, YSYEKL. The CDR3 protein is CASSQGQGREKLFF. The CDR3 bases are TGCGCCAGCAGCCAAGGGCAGGGCAGGGAAAAACTGTTTTTT.

The gene calls are TRBV5-1 and TRBJ1-5, with 7 bases fitting TRBD1. After removal of 2 bases from V and 5 bases from J, the junction contained 7 bases not matched to a gene. Germline-derived CDR1 and CDR2 are SGHRS and YFSETQ. The CDR3 has 15 amino acids. The CDR3 DNA sequence: TGCGCCAGCAGCTTAACCGGGACAGCTGATCAGCCCCAGCATTTT. Translation gives CASSLTGTADQPQHF. The complete variable domain, with remaining parts taken from reference TRBV5-1 and TRBJ1-5, reads KAGVTQTPRYLIKTRGQQVTLSCSPISGHRSVSWYQQTPGQGLQFLFEYFSETQRNKGNFPGRFSGRQFSNSRSEMNVSTLELGDSALYLCASSLTGTADQPQHFGDGTRLSIL.

A few counts support this clone. The chain couples TRBV27 to TRBJ1-5; a possible D gene is TRBD1 (6 bases). Germline lookup yields CDR1 MNHEY and CDR2 SMNVEV (reference sequence). The V gene lost 3 bases and the J gene lost 7 bases, with 16 bases spanning the gap. CDR3 length equals 15 residues. The CDR3 coding sequence is TGTGCCAGCAGTTTTTCCAGGGGTCTAGGGCAGCCCCAGCATTTT. Protein product: CASSFSRGLGQPQHF.

The chain links TRBV7-9 to TRBJ2-1; tentative D call: TRBD2 (6 bases). Trimming cost V 1 base and J 4 bases, with 14 bases left between them. The CDR3 covers 16 residues. CDR1 SEHNR and CDR2 FQNEAQ come from the germline V gene (reference sequence). DNA of the CDR3: TGTGCCAGCAGCTTAGGGACTACCCCCCTTTACAATGAGCAGTTCTTC. It specifies CASSLGTTPLYNEQFF.

This clone was seen more than once but under ten times. The junction and the germline gene differ at one end; a read error may be behind it. This chain joins TRBV7-7 and TRBJ2-2; no clear D gene. Germline V gene lookup returns CDR1 SSHAT and CDR2 FNYEAQ (reference sequence). There are 15 residues in the CDR3. CDR3 amino acids: CASSFTDSNTGELFF. The CDR3 DNA follows: TGTGCTAGCAGCTTCACAGATTCGAACACCGGGGAGCTGTTTTTT. The variable domain in full, with the rest retrieved from reference TRBV7-7 and TRBJ2-2, is GAGVSQSPRYKVTKRGQDVTLRCDPISSHATLYWYQQALGQGPEFLTYFNYEAQPDKSGLPSDRFSAERPEGSISTLTIQRTEQRDSAMYRCASSFTDSNTGELFFGEGSRLTVL.

On this clone itself: The junction shows a germline mismatch at one end, possibly a read error. The chain has TRBV7-3 and TRBJ2-5; the match to TRBD2 covers 11 bases. Germline V gives CDR1 SGHTA, CDR2 FQGTGA. The CDR3 runs to 15 residues. The CDR3 bases are TGTGCCAGCAGCCTAACTAGCGGGAGTCAAGAGACCCAGTACTTC. The encoded protein is CASSLTSGSQETQYF.

The J gene is TRBJ2-7, the V gene TRBV6-5; 15 positions match TRBD2. Per germline, CDR1 MNHEY and CDR2 SVGAGI. V dropped 8 bases and J dropped 4; count of bases not matched to a gene: 6. The CDR3 is 15 residues long. CDR3 bases: TGTGCCAGCGTGGGACTAGCGGGAGGAAGGTACGAGCAGTACTTC. Protein product: CASVGLAGGRYEQYF.

The rearrangement uses TRBV7-6 and TRBJ1-1; the D is unclear. The CDR3 runs 13 residues. Per germline, CDR1 SGHVS and CDR2 FNYEAQ. With 2 bases removed from V and 5 bases from J, the gap between germline ends came to 9 bases. CDR3 amino acids: CASSLSSNTEAFF. The CDR3 DNA is TGTGCCAGCAGCTTATCCTCGAATACTGAAGCTTTCTTT. Together with reference TRBV7-6 and TRBJ1-1, the CDR3 gives the full variable domain: GAGVSQSPRYKVTKRGQDVALRCDPISGHVSLYWYRQALGQGPEFLTYFNYEAQQDKSGLPNDRFSAERPEGSISTLTIQRTEQRDSAMYRCASSLSSNTEAFFGQGTRLTVV.

The chain has TRBV19 and TRBJ2-2, with D possibly matching TRBD2 (5 bases). The CDR3 is 15 residues long. V was clipped by 3 bases and J by 6 bases, with 14 bases between them. Germline V lookup: CDR1 LNHDA, CDR2 SQIVND (reference sequence). CDR3 sequence reads: CASSISEGVAGELFF. The CDR3 DNA reads TGTGCCAGTAGTATTAGTGAGGGAGTTGCCGGGGAGCTGTTTTTT.

V gene TRBV4-2 combines with J gene TRBJ2-7; 13 bases fit TRBD2. Germline assignment: CDR1 LGHNA and CDR2 YNFKEQ. The CDR3 has 18 residues. J was trimmed by 4 bases and V by 1 base; bases with no gene match: 10. CDR3 nucleotides: TGTGCCAGCAGCCAAGTATACGGGACTAGCGGGACCTCTTACGAGCAGTACTTC. The encoded protein is CASSQVYGTSGTSYEQYF.

V is TRBV5-1 and J is TRBJ1-2; 8 nucleotides line up with TRBD1. The CDR3 extends over 15 amino acids. The junction had 8 bases not matched to a gene; V was cut back by 0 bases and J by 7 bases. CDR1 SGHRS and CDR2 YFSETQ come from the germline V gene. The CDR3 loop is CASSLVAGGPPGYTF. CDR3 bases: TGCGCCAGCAGCTTGGTCGCAGGGGGCCCTCCTGGCTACACCTTC.

The rearrangement links TRBV5-1 to TRBJ1-2, with a possible D match to TRBD1 (5 bases). CDR3 length: 13 residues. V dropped 3 bases and J dropped 6 bases, with 12 bases sitting between them. CDR1 is SGHRS, CDR2 YFSETQ, per germline. The chain's CDR3 is CASSSQGSHGYTF. Written as DNA, the CDR3 is TGCGCCAGCAGCTCTCAGGGATCCCATGGCTACACCTTC.

The chain has TRBV6-1 and TRBJ1-2; 10 nucleotides line up with TRBD1. Germline CDR1 reads MNHNS; CDR2 reads SASEGT. V shed 10 bases and J 2 bases; nucleotides not matched to a gene: 4. The length of the CDR3 is 13 residues. Written as DNA, the CDR3 is TGTGCCACCGAGACAGGGGGCAACTATGGCTACACCTTC. Protein sequence: CATETGGNYGYTF.

The chain links TRBV15 to TRBJ2-7, with D hard to call. CDR1 and CDR2 from the germline V gene are LNHNV and YYDKDF (reference sequence). The CDR3 has 13 residues. Trimming removed 1 base from V and 5 bases from J, with 9 bases in between. CDR3 nucleotide sequence: TGTGCCACCAGCAGAGTGAGGAGCGACGAGCAGTACTTC. It is translated as CATSRVRSDEQYF.

The gene calls are TRBV7-2 and TRBJ2-1; D gene unclear. Between the trimmed V and J ends, which lost 7 bases and 9 bases, there was a span of 13 bases. This CDR3 has 12 residues. In germline, CDR1 is SGHTA, CDR2 FQGNSA. The CDR3, as DNA: TGTGCCAGCAAGTTAGAGGTAGGTGAGCAGTTCTTC. Translated, it gives CASKLEVGEQFF.

V and J are TRBV5-5 and TRBJ1-1; D is possibly TRBD1 (6 bases). From germline, CDR1 is SGHKS and CDR2 YYEKEE (reference sequence). With 4 bases removed from V and 4 bases from J, the gap between germline ends came to 14 bases. This CDR3 contains 14 residues. In DNA, the CDR3 is TGTGCCAGCAGCACCACTCAGGGGATCACTGAAGCTTTCTTT. Amino acid sequence: CASSTTQGITEAFF.

This clone turned up a few times. The junction shows a germline mismatch at one end, possibly a read error. The V gene is TRBV11-3, the J gene TRBJ2-7; no reliable D call. This CDR3 contains 12 residues. Germline V gene sequence: CDR1 SGHNT, CDR2 YENEEA. In DNA, the CDR3 is TGTGCCAGCAGCTTAGATTCCAGAGTCCATCACTTC. This encodes CASSLDSRVHHF.